This passage covers 21 T cell receptor beta chains from one sample sequenced in a study of blood T cells in healthy people across ages. The use of a sample-barcoded 5' primer and a J-beta primer mix characterized a second PCR of 7 to 11 cycles. TCRdb reprocessed the 5' RACE reads with MiXCR, giving one entry per CDR3 protein. The sample includes roughly 1,500,000 distinct CDR3 sequences, 30% to 35% of them seen just once. Sequenced sample: blood. These receptors all stem from a young woman in good health.

This clonotype was detected only a few times. This rearrangement joins TRBV19 to TRBJ2-7; TRBD2 aligns across 9 bases. V dropped 9 bases and J dropped 3; count of bases not matched to a gene: 6. The CDR3 sequence is 13 residues long. Germline CDR1 and CDR2: LNHDA and SQIVND (reference sequence). The CDR3: CASVAGVGYEQYF. The CDR3 DNA follows: TGTGCCAGCGTAGCGGGAGTAGGCTACGAGCAGTACTTC.

The chain joins TRBV10-3 to TRBJ1-5; no definite D call. CDR3 size: 17 residues. Germline loops: CDR1 ENHRY, CDR2 SYGVKD. V was pared by 0 bases and J by 1 base, with 13 bases between. CDR3 sequence (DNA): TGTGCCATCAGTGAGTCAAAGGGCGGGATAAGCAATCAGCCCCAGCATTTT. Protein product: CAISESKGGISNQPQHF.

A note on this clonotype: One junction end disagrees with the germline gene, perhaps due to a read error. The gene calls are TRBV4-1 and TRBJ1-6; D not resolved. Germline CDR1 is MGHRA and CDR2 is YSYEKL. There are 13 residues in the CDR3. The CDR3 sequence is CASSKEGSGPLHF. The CDR3 DNA is TGCGCCAGCAGCAAAGAAGGTAGCGGCCCCCTCCACTTT.

With respect to this clonotype: Just one base apart from a much larger clone, this may be a read error. The chain recombines TRBV10-3 with TRBJ2-1; weak D call: TRBD1 (6 bases). Germline CDR1 is ENHRY and CDR2 is SYGVKD. Trimming pared 2 bases from V and 8 bases from J, leaving 28 bases between. The CDR3 covers 19 residues. The CDR3 spells CAISERGNQWGPRWDEQFF. The CDR3 DNA reads TGTGCCATCAGTGAGAGGGGGAACCAGTGGGGGCCCCGATGGGATGAGCAGTTCTTC.

A remark on this clonotype: The junction does not match germline at one end; this may be a read error. The rearrangement joins TRBV27 to TRBJ2-1, with 8 bases fitting TRBD2. Germline-derived CDR1 and CDR2 are MNHEY and SMNVEV (reference sequence). The CDR3 runs 16 residues. The CDR3 DNA reads as TGTGTCAGCAGTTTAGTAGCGGGGCGCTCCTACAATGAGCAGTTCTTC. Protein sequence: CVSSLVAGRSYNEQFF.

This clonotype appeared a few times. The rearrangement uses TRBV4-2 and TRBJ2-7; possibly TRBD2 for D (6 bases). CDR1 and CDR2 (germline): LGHNA, YNFKEQ. V lost 4 bases and J lost 0, with 10 bases in between. CDR3 size: 14 residues. This CDR3 is CASSLERASYEQYF. The CDR3 DNA is TGTGCCAGCAGCCTCGAGCGGGCCTCCTACGAGCAGTACTTC.

This rearrangement joins TRBV29-1 to TRBJ2-1, with D hard to call. The CDR3 length is 16 residues. The V gene lost 4 bases and the J gene lost 0 bases, with 16 bases spanning the gap. Looked up from germline, CDR1 is SQVTM and CDR2 is ANQGSEA. This CDR3 is CSVGGRVESSYNEQFF. The CDR3 DNA sequence: TGCAGCGTTGGAGGACGAGTAGAGAGCTCCTACAATGAGCAGTTCTTC.

This clonotype appeared a few times. Written as DNA, the CDR3 is TGTGCCAGCAGTCCCCGTCGAGGGCCCTCCTACGAGCAGTACTTC. Amino acid sequence: CASSPRRGPSYEQYF. The chain recombines TRBV27 with TRBJ2-7, with D perhaps TRBD2 (5 bases). Per germline, CDR1 MNHEY and CDR2 SMNVEV (reference sequence). The CDR3 sequence is 15 residues long. The V end lost 5 bases, the J end lost 0 bases, and 14 bases lay between the germline ends.

A word on this clonotype: One end of the junction does not line up with germline, which may come from a read error. The chain employs TRBV12-3 or TRBV12-4 and TRBJ2-3, with 9 positions matching TRBD2. CDR3 length equals 17 residues. CDR3 sequence (DNA): TGTGCCAGCAGTTTAATTAGCGTGGGGACTAGCACAGATGCGCAGTATTTT. It specifies CASSLISVGTSTDAQYF.

This clonotype came up many times. The V and J genes are TRBV10-3 and TRBJ1-2; maybe TRBD1 (6 bases). Germline assignment: CDR1 ENHRY and CDR2 SYGVKD. V lost 2 bases and J 5 bases, leaving 9 bases between the germline ends. This CDR3 has 13 residues. CDR3 sequence (DNA): TGTGCCATCAGTGAGGGACAGATATATGGCTACACCTTC. Amino acid sequence: CAISEGQIYGYTF.

The V call is TRBV4-2, the J call TRBJ1-1, with D hard to call. Germline loops: CDR1 LGHNA, CDR2 YNFKEQ. Trimming shortened V by 0 bases and J by 5 bases, and 10 bases separated the two germline ends. The CDR3 contains 14 residues. The CDR3 reads CASSQEEGLTEAFF. CDR3 nucleotides: TGTGCCAGCAGCCAAGAGGAGGGCCTGACTGAAGCTTTCTTT.

With regard to this clonotype: Just one base apart from a much larger clone, this may be a read error. The rearrangement joins TRBV4-1 to TRBJ2-1; D unresolved. The assigned J gene may be wrong: the sequence end matches TRBJ2-7 better. Per the germline V gene, CDR1 is MGHRA and CDR2 is YSYEKL. The CDR3 consists of 14 residues. The CDR3: CANSQLGDSYEQYF. The CDR3, as DNA: TGCGCCAACAGCCAACTGGGTGACTCCTACGAGCAGTACTTC.

A few counts support this clonotype. The chain couples TRBV5-5 to TRBJ2-7, with 8 positions matching TRBD2. The CDR3 totals 16 residues. The junction had 8 bases not matched to a gene; V was cut back by 0 bases and J by 3 bases. Germline V CDR1 and CDR2: SGHKS, YYEKEE (reference sequence). CDR3 residues: CASSLGLQRELYEQYF. CDR3 in DNA: TGTGCCAGCAGCTTGGGCCTCCAGCGGGAGCTCTACGAGCAGTACTTC.

The gene calls are TRBV2 and TRBJ1-2; 7 bases line up with TRBD1. The germline gives CDR1 SNHLY, CDR2 FYNNEI. This CDR3 has 13 amino acids. The ends lost 7 bases at V and 7 bases at J; junction bases unmatched: 9. The CDR3 reads CASTGRGGGGYTF. In DNA, the CDR3 is TGTGCCAGCACGGGGCGAGGGGGCGGTGGCTACACCTTC. Full variable domain (remainder filled in from reference TRBV2 and TRBJ1-2): EPEVTQTPSHQVTQMGQEVILRCVPISNHLYFYWYRQILGQKVEFLVSFYNNEISEKSEIFDDQFSVERPDGSNFTLKIRSTKLEDSAMYFCASTGRGGGGYTFGSGTRLTVV.

This clonotype occurred many times. The chain has TRBV10-3 and TRBJ2-3; perhaps TRBD1 as D (5 bases). Between the trimmed V and J ends, which lost 10 bases and 6 bases, there was a span of 11 bases. CDR3 length equals 11 residues. Germline CDR1 reads ENHRY; CDR2 reads SYGVKD. Written as DNA, the CDR3 is TGTGCCACGCTAAAGGGGGATACGCAGTATTTT. The encoded protein is CATLKGDTQYF.

The V gene is TRBV10-2, the J gene TRBJ2-3; possibly TRBD1 or TRBD2 for D (6 bases each). The ends were cut back, 6 bases at V and 2 bases at J, with 12 bases in the middle. Germline-derived CDR1 and CDR2 are WSHSY and SAAADI. This CDR3 comprises 14 residues. CDR3 protein: CASRRDTFTDTQYF. For the CDR3, the DNA is TGCGCCAGCAGGCGGGACACATTCACAGATACGCAGTATTTT.

This chain connects TRBV7-9 to TRBJ1-1, with D maybe TRBD1 (5 bases). The germline gives CDR1 SEHNR, CDR2 FQNEAQ (reference sequence). CDR3 length: 17 residues. V shed 2 bases and J shed 1 base, with 17 bases lying between them. The CDR3 spells CASSLRPGEGANTEAFF. The DNA for the CDR3 is TGTGCCAGCAGCTTAAGGCCCGGGGAAGGGGCGAACACTGAAGCTTTCTTT.

The V gene is TRBV7-3, the J gene TRBJ2-3, with TRBD2 identical over 7 bases. J was trimmed by 0 bases and V by 1 base; bases with no gene match: 10. The CDR3 is made up of 18 amino acids. The germline gives CDR1 SGHTA, CDR2 FQGTGA. The CDR3 region is CASSLKGLGGTSTDTQYF. The CDR3 DNA reads TGTGCCAGCAGCTTAAAAGGGTTGGGGGGGACTAGCACAGATACGCAGTATTTT.

A note on this clonotype: This may come from a read error, since a much larger clone is one base off. The gene calls are TRBV2 and TRBJ2-5; D gene ambiguous. The J call may be wrong; the DNA end is better matched by TRBJ2-7. The CDR3 spans 11 residues. Per the germline V gene, CDR1 is SNHLY and CDR2 is FYNNEI. The CDR3 loop reads CACSVDYEQYF. Written as DNA, the CDR3 is TGTGCCTGCAGTGTCGATTACGAGCAGTACTTC.

In its sample, this clonotype was seen a few times. The CDR3 here is CASSLGPTGPSYEQYF. The DNA for the CDR3 is TGCGCCAGCAGCCTAGGGCCCACGGGGCCATCCTACGAGCAGTACTTC. The chain couples TRBV5-1 to TRBJ2-7; D assignment may be TRBD1 or TRBD2 (5 bases each). Germline assignment: CDR1 SGHRS and CDR2 YFSETQ. CDR3 length equals 16 residues. V shed 4 bases and J shed 1 base, with 18 bases lying between them. Full variable domain (rest looked up from reference TRBV5-1 and TRBJ2-7): KAGVTQTPRYLIKTRGQQVTLSCSPISGHRSVSWYQQTPGQGLQFLFEYFSETQRNKGNFPGRFSGRQFSNSRSEMNVSTLELGDSALYLCASSLGPTGPSYEQYFGPGTRLTVT.

This sequence joins TRBV3-1 and TRBJ2-7; D is ambiguous. Germline loops: CDR1 LGHDT, CDR2 YNNKEL (reference sequence). Trimming took off 2 bases at V and 6 bases at J, with 8 bases between the two ends. The CDR3 has 12 residues. The CDR3 region is CASSQIPVEQYF. The CDR3, as DNA: TGTGCCAGCAGCCAAATTCCGGTCGAGCAGTACTTC.